The entry below gives a single TCR beta chain sequence along with its context. Its antigen is not identified. This entry comes from a study of OX40 agonist ivuxolimab in advanced cancers. Study overall: Ivuxolimab, an antibody acting as an agonist of OX40 (CD134), was used to treat patients. Dose-escalation patients were diagnosed with hepatocellular carcinoma, melanoma, renal cell cancer or head and neck cancer.

Study results and caveats: No determination was made of the antigen specificity of the expanded peripheral T cells.

The protocol was immunoSEQ multiplex PCR, while the TCRdb copy is restricted to in-frame clones and leaves out a portion. The sample shows 55,000 to 70,000 clones, around 84% of them seen only once. Germline loops: CDR1 SGDLS, CDR2 YYNGEE. This CDR3 region has 15 residues. With V trimmed by 0 bases and J by 3 bases, 6 bases remained unmatched. The genes are TRBV9 and TRBJ2-7; TRBD2 aligns across 7 bases. This receptor was taken from an adult with an advanced solid tumor such as melanoma, head and neck, liver or kidney cancer. The source was CD4+ or CD8+ T cells sorted from blood, collected in a trial of the OX40 agonist ivuxolimab. The CDR3 is CASSVAASGVYEQYF. CDR3 DNA: TGTGCCAGCAGCGTAGCGGCTAGCGGCGTCTACGAGCAGTACTTC.